The 21 T cell receptor beta chains reported below all come from one sample, sequenced in a study of T cell repertoires in cytomegalovirus infection. TCRdb independently ran MiXCR on the reads; one entry per CDR3 protein. The repertoire has just under 550,000 distinct CDR3 sequences, about 30% of them found once; the top ten carry about 13%. The sequencing sample was made of PBMCs. These TCRs come from a human donor in good health (CMV status not recorded). Some clones in this sample may be carry-over from other donors' samples.

The chain combines TRBV19 with TRBJ1-2; 7 nucleotides agree with TRBD1. The CDR3 contains 20 residues. The germline V gene encodes CDR1 LNHDA and CDR2 SQIVND (reference sequence). V gave up 0 bases and J gave up 2 bases; unmatched junction bases: 18. The CDR3 loop reads CASSIDTWDSSKWGNYGYTF. The CDR3 nucleotides read TGTGCCAGTAGTATAGATACCTGGGACAGTTCGAAGTGGGGGAACTATGGCTACACCTTC. The full variable domain, its missing parts supplied by reference TRBV19 and TRBJ1-2, is DGGITQSPKYLFRKEGQNVTLSCEQNLNHDAMYWYRQDPGQGLRLIYYSQIVNDFQKGDIAEGYSVSREKKESFPLTVTSAQKNPTAFYLCASSIDTWDSSKWGNYGYTFGSGTRLTVV.

This clonotype was seen ten or more times. The chain recombines TRBV7-2 with TRBJ2-7, with 8 bases lining up with TRBD2. The CDR3 consists of 15 residues. V trimming: 4 bases; J trimming: 7 bases; junction bases outside the gene matches: 12. Germline V gene sequence: CDR1 SGHTA, CDR2 FQGNSA. CDR3 nucleotides: TGTGCCAGCAGCTGGGTAATTAGCGGGATGGGGGAGCAGTACTTC. Protein sequence: CASSWVISGMGEQYF.

The chain employs TRBV27 and TRBJ1-5; D is unresolved. The CDR3 runs 14 residues. Per germline, CDR1 MNHEY and CDR2 SMNVEV (reference sequence). V lost 5 bases and J lost 1, with 9 bases in between. CDR3 region: CASSRVRSNQPQHF. The DNA of the CDR3 is TGTGCCAGCAGTCGGGTTCGGAGCAATCAGCCCCAGCATTTT.

This clonotype was detected ten times or more. The chain couples TRBV7-2 to TRBJ2-2, with D unclear. Deletions cut 3 bases from V and 0 bases from J, with 2 bases between. The CDR3 covers 13 residues. Germline V gene data show CDR1 as SGHTA and CDR2 as FQGNSA. CDR3 nucleotide sequence: TGTGCCAGCAGCTTCACGAACACCGGGGAGCTGTTTTTT. As protein: CASSFTNTGELFF.

This clonotype was observed many times. This sequence joins TRBV7-2 and TRBJ2-6; a possible D gene is TRBD2 (5 bases). This CDR3 region has 17 residues. Germline CDR1 is SGHTA and CDR2 is FQGNSA. V lost 2 bases and J lost 0, with 11 bases in between. The CDR3 sequence is CASSLQAAGSGANVLTF. The CDR3 nucleotides are TGTGCCAGCAGCTTACAGGCGGCGGGCTCTGGGGCCAACGTCCTGACTTTC.

This clonotype was seen a few times. The rearrangement joins TRBV12-3 or TRBV12-4 to TRBJ2-7; D is perhaps TRBD1 (6 bases). The CDR3 covers 15 residues. V lost 5 bases and J 4 bases, leaving 18 bases between the germline ends. The CDR3 nucleotides are TGTGCCAGCAGTCACCCGAGGGGGATAAGGTACGAGCAGTACTTC. This encodes CASSHPRGIRYEQYF.

Note on this clonotype: Mismatch with germline at one junction end may stem from a read error. The gene calls are TRBV6-1 and TRBJ2-1; no clear D gene. Germline values: CDR1 MNHNS, CDR2 SASEGT. This CDR3 comprises 14 residues. CDR3 nucleotides: TGTGCCAGCAGTGAGCTTTTATTACAGTTCGTTCGGATCTTC. Protein product: CASSELLLQFVRIF.

This clonotype was picked up many times. In nucleotides, the CDR3 is TGTGCCAGCAGCGTAGAGACAGGGACTTATAATTCACCCCTCCACTTT. Its translation: CASSVETGTYNSPLHF. The V call is TRBV7-2, the J call TRBJ1-6, with 7 bases aligning to TRBD1. The V segment lost 5 bases and the J segment 4 bases; nucleotides outside the gene matches: 8. Germline V lookup: CDR1 SGHTA, CDR2 FQGNSA. The CDR3 length is 16 residues.

The chain uses TRBV9 and TRBJ2-3, with 9 bases that match TRBD1. CDR3 length: 18 amino acids. The junction had 14 bases not matched to a gene; V was cut back by 4 bases and J by 2 bases. Germline CDR1 and CDR2: SGDLS and YYNGEE. The CDR3 sequence: CASSPRTGANYYTDTQYF. Here the CDR3 DNA reads TGTGCCAGCAGCCCTAGGACAGGGGCCAACTATTACACAGATACGCAGTATTTT.

This clonotype was detected many times. This chain links TRBV7-9 with TRBJ2-1, with 8 bases lining up with TRBD1. CDR1 SEHNR and CDR2 FQNEAQ come from the germline V gene (reference sequence). This CDR3 has 15 amino acids. The V and J ends lost 5 bases and 7 bases, in that order; junction bases with no gene match: 10. The CDR3 DNA reads as TGTGCCAGCAGCATACAAAAGGACAGGGATAATGAGCAGTTCTTC. Its translation: CASSIQKDRDNEQFF.

The gene calls are TRBV7-8 and TRBJ2-1; TRBD2 matches at 9 bases. This CDR3 is 16 amino acids long. Germline lookup yields CDR1 SGHVS and CDR2 FQNEAQ. With V trimmed by 6 bases and J by 7 bases, 13 bases remained unmatched. This CDR3 is CASRPAPGLASNEQFF. The CDR3 DNA follows: TGTGCCAGCAGACCAGCGCCGGGACTAGCTAGTAATGAGCAGTTCTTC.

This clonotype was seen at least ten times. This sequence joins TRBV24-1 and TRBJ2-1; 8 bases align to TRBD2. Germline trimming cut 3 bases from V and 12 bases from J; bases unmatched to any gene: 12. CDR1 KGHDR and CDR2 SFDVKD come from the germline V gene. This CDR3 region has 15 residues. Written as DNA, the CDR3 is TGTGCCACCAGTGATGGAGGGACTAGTGGAATGAGGCAGTTCTTC. This translates into CATSDGGTSGMRQFF.

The chain has TRBV15 and TRBJ1-4; the D gene is possibly TRBD1 (5 bases). Trimming removed 0 bases at V and 7 bases at J, with 12 bases between. CDR1 is LNHNV, CDR2 YYDKDF, per germline (reference sequence). The CDR3 totals 15 residues. The CDR3 coding sequence is TGTGCCACCAGCAGAGATCGGGGGTGGAGTGAAAAACTGTTTTTT. It translates to CATSRDRGWSEKLFF.

The chain uses TRBV20-1 and TRBJ2-4, with a possible D match to TRBD1 (5 bases). Trimming stripped 5 bases from V and 0 bases from J, with 8 bases between. CDR3 size: 13 residues. Germline values: CDR1 DFQATT, CDR2 SNEGSKA (reference sequence). CDR3 sequence: CSAATVAKNIQYF. The CDR3 DNA reads TGCAGTGCTGCGACAGTAGCCAAAAACATTCAGTACTTC.

The chain has TRBV2 and TRBJ2-7, with 7 bases lining up with TRBD2. Germline assignment: CDR1 SNHLY and CDR2 FYNNEI. The CDR3 runs 13 residues. Germline trimming cut 5 bases from V and 8 bases from J; bases unmatched to any gene: 9. The CDR3 DNA reads as TGTGCCAGCAGTCCCGGGACTACCATCCAGCAGTACGTC. Its protein product is CASSPGTTIQQYV.

Points on this clonotype: The CDR3 ends on some other residue instead of the conserved phenylalanine or tryptophan, so this is likely a read error. The chain carries TRBV4-1 and TRBJ2-4, with unresolved D. Trimming removed 1 base at V and 0 bases at J, with 10 bases between. The length of the CDR3 is 16 residues. Germline V CDR1 and CDR2: MGHRA, YSYEKL. The CDR3 loop reads CASSQAVTLAKNIQYC. DNA of the CDR3: TGCGCCAGCAGCCAAGCGGTAACTTTAGCCAAAAACATTCAGTACTGC.

This clonotype was recorded at least ten times. The chain uses TRBV10-3 and TRBJ2-5; 14 positions agree with TRBD2. CDR1 is ENHRY and CDR2 is SYGVKD in the germline V gene. Germline trimming cut 4 bases from V and 5 bases from J; bases unmatched to any gene: 6. CDR3 length equals 16 residues. CDR3 residues: CAISATGLAGGETQYF. The CDR3 DNA reads TGTGCCATCAGTGCAACAGGACTAGCGGGAGGCGAGACCCAGTACTTC.

The genes are TRBV25-1 and TRBJ1-2, with D perhaps matching TRBD1 (6 bases). Trimming took off 6 bases at V and 7 bases at J, with 12 bases between the two ends. CDR1 is MGHDK, CDR2 SYGVNS, per germline. This CDR3 is 12 amino acids long. The CDR3 DNA is TGTGCCAGCAGCGGGGGCTCGGGTGGCTACACCTTC. Translation: CASSGGSGGYTF.

The rearrangement uses TRBV6-2 or TRBV6-3 and TRBJ1-2; 9 bases fit TRBD1. The CDR3 contains 14 residues. V gave up 2 bases and J gave up 7 bases; unmatched junction bases: 5. Germline assignment: CDR1 MNHEY and CDR2 SVGEGT. The CDR3 spells CASSYRQGGFGYTF. The CDR3 nucleotides are TGTGCCAGCAGTTACAGACAGGGGGGCTTTGGCTACACCTTC.

The V and J genes are TRBV2 and TRBJ2-2; 12 nucleotides match TRBD2. Trimming removed 7 bases from V and 5 bases from J; junction bases left unmatched: 5. The CDR3 is 15 amino acids. Germline loops: CDR1 SNHLY, CDR2 FYNNEI. The CDR3 loop reads CASIPGLAGTGELFF. As DNA, the CDR3 is TGTGCCAGCATCCCCGGACTAGCGGGAACCGGGGAGCTGTTTTTT.

This chain uses TRBV7-3 with TRBJ2-2; no definite D call. Germline V gives CDR1 SGHTA, CDR2 FQGTGA. V was cut by 5 bases and J by 4 bases, with 8 bases left in between. The CDR3 has 13 amino acids. CDR3 sequence reads: CASSTRGTGELFF. The DNA of the CDR3 is TGTGCCAGCAGCACAAGAGGCACCGGGGAGCTGTTTTTT. Full variable domain (remainder filled in from reference TRBV7-3 and TRBJ2-2): GAGVSQTPSNKVTEKGKYVELRCDPISGHTALYWYRQSLGQGPEFLIYFQGTGAADDSGLPNDRFFAVRPEGSVSTLKIQRTERGDSAVYLCASSTRGTGELFFGEGSRLTVL.